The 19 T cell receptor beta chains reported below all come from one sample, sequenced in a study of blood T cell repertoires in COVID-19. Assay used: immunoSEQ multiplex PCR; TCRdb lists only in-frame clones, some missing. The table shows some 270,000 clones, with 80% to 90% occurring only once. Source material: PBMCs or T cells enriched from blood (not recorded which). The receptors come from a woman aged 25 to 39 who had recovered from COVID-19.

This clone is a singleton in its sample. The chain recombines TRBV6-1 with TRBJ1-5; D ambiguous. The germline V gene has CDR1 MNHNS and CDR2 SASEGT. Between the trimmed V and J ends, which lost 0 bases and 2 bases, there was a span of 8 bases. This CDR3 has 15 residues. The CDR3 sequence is CASSEARWGNQPQHF. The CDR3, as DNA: TGTGCCAGCAGTGAAGCGCGGTGGGGCAATCAGCCCCAGCATTTT.

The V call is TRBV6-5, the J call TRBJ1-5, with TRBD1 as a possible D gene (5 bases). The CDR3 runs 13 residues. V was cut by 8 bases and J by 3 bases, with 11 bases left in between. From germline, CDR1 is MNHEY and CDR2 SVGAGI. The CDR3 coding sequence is TGTGCCAGCTCGGGGGAACACAATCAGCCCCAGCATTTT. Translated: CASSGEHNQPQHF.

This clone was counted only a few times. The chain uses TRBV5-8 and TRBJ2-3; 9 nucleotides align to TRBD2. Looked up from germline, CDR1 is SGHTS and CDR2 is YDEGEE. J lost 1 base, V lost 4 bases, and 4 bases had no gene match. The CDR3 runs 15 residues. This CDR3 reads CASSVAGGGTDTQYF. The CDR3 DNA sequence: TGTGCCAGCAGCGTGGCGGGAGGGGGCACAGATACGCAGTATTTT.

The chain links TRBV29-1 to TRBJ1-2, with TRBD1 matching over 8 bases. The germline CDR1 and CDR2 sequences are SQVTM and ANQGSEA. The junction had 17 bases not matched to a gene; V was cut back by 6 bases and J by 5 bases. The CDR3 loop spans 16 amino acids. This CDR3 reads CSVLPGTGQTFYGYTF. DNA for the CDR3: TGCAGCGTCCTACCCGGGACAGGTCAAACTTTTTATGGCTACACCTTC. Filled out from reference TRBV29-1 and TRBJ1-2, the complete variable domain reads SAVISQKPSRDICQRGTSLTIQCQVDSQVTMMFWYRQQPGQSLTLIATANQGSEATYESGFVIDKFPISRPNLTFSTLTVSNMSPEDSSIYLCSVLPGTGQTFYGYTFGSGTRLTVV.

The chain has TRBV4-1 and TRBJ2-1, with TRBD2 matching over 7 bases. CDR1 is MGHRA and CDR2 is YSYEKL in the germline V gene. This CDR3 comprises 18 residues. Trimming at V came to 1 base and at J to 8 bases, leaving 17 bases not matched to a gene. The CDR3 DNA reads TGCGCCAGCAGCCAAGGACGATTCGGCGGGAGTAGTAAAGATGAGCAGTTCTTC. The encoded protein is CASSQGRFGGSSKDEQFF.

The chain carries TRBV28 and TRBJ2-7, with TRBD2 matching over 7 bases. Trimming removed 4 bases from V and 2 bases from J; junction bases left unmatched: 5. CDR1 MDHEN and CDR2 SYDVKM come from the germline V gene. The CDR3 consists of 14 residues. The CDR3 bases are TGTGCCAGCAGTTCCAGGGAGGGGCCCTACGAGCAGTACTTC. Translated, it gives CASSSREGPYEQYF. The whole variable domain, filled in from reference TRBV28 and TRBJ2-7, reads DVKVTQSSRYLVKRTGEKVFLECVQDMDHENMFWYRQDPGLGLRLIYFSYDVKMKEKGDIPEGYSVSREKKERFSLILESASTNQTSMYLCASSSREGPYEQYFGPGTRLTVT.

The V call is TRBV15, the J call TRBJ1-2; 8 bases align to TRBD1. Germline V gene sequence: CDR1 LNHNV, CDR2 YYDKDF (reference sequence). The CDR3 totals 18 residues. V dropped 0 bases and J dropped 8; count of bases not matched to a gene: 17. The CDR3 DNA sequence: TGTGCCACCAGCAGAGATGGGACAGGACTTGACCGAGGGAAGGGCTACACCTTC. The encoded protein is CATSRDGTGLDRGKGYTF. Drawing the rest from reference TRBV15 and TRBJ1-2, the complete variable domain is DAMVIQNPRYQVTQFGKPVTLSCSQTLNHNVMYWYQQKSSQAPKLLFHYYDKDFNNEADTPDNFQSRRPNTSFCFLDIRSPGLGDTAMYLCATSRDGTGLDRGKGYTFGSGTRLTVV.

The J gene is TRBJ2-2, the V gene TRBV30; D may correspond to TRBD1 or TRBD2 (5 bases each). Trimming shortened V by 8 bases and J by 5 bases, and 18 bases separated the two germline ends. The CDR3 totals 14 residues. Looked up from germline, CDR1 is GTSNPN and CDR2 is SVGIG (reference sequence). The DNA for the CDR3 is TGTGCCCGGGACCAGGCCTTATCAACCGGGGAGCTGTTTTTT. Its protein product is CARDQALSTGELFF. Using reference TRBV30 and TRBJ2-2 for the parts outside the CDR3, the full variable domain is SQTIHQWPATLVQPVGSPLSLECTVEGTSNPNLYWYRQAAGRGLQLLFYSVGIGQISSEVPQNLSASRPQDRQFILSSKKLLLSDSGFYLCARDQALSTGELFFGEGSRLTVL.

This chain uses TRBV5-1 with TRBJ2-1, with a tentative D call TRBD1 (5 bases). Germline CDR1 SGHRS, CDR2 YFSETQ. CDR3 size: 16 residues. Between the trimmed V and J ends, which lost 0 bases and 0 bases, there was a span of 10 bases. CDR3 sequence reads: CASSLGGRFSYNEQFF. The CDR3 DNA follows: TGCGCCAGCAGCTTGGGGGGCAGATTCTCCTACAATGAGCAGTTCTTC.

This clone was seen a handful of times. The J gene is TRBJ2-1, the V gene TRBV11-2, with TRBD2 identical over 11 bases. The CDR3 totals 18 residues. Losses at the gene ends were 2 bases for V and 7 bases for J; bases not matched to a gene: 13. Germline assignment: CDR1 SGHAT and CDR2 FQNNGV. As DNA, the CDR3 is TGTGCCAGCAGCTTAAGGGTTAGCGGGAGGGCCGGGGGTAATGAGCAGTTCTTC. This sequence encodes CASSLRVSGRAGGNEQFF.

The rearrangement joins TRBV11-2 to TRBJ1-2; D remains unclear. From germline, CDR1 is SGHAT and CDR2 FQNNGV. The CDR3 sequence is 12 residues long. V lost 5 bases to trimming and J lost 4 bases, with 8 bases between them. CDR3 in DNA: TGTGCCAGCAGCGGAGCCATCTATGGCTACACCTTC. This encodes CASSGAIYGYTF. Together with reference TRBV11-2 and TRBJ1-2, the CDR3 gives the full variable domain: EAGVAQSPRYKIIEKRQSVAFWCNPISGHATLYWYQQILGQGPKLLIQFQNNGVVDDSQLPKDRFSAERLKGVDSTLKIQPAKLEDSAVYLCASSGAIYGYTFGSGTRLTVV.

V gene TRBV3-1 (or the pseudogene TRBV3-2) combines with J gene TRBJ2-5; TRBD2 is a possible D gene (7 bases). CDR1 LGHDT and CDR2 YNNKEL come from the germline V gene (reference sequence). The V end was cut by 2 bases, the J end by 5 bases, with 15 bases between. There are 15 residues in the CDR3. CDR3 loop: CASSQRGGRGETQYF. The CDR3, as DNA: TGTGCCAGCAGCCAAAGGGGGGGGCGCGGGGAGACCCAGTACTTC.

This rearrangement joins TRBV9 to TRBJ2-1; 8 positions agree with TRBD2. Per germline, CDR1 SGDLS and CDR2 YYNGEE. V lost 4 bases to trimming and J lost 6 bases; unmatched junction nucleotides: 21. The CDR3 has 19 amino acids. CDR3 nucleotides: TGTGCCAGCAGCTTCCGTGGGGGGGCTCTAGCGGGCGTTCGCAATGAGCAGTTCTTC. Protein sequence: CASSFRGGALAGVRNEQFF.

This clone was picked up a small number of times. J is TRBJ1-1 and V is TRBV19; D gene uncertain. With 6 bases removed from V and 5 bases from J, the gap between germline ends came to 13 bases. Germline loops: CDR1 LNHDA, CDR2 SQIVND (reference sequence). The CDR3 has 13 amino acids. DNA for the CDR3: TGTGCCAGTAGCGGGGTAGAGAGGACTGAAGCTTTCTTT. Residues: CASSGVERTEAFF.

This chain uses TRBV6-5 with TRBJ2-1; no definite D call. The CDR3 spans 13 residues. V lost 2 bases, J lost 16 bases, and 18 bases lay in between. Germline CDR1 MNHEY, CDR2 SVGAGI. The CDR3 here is CASSYADRSALFF. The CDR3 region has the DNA TGTGCCAGCAGTTACGCGGATCGGTCGGCCCTTTTCTTC.

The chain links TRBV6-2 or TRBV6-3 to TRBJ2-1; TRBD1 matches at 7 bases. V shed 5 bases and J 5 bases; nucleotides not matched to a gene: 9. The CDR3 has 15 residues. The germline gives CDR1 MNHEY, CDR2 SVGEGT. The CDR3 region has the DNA TGTGCCAGCAGTCCCTACAGGGGCGAAAACAATGAGCAGTTCTTC. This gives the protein CASSPYRGENNEQFF.

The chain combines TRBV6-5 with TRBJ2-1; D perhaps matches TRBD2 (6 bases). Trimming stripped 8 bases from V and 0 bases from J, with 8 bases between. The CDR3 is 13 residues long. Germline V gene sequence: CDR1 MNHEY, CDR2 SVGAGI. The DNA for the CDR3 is TGTGCCAGCGGAGGGAGCTCCTACAATGAGCAGTTCTTC. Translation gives CASGGSSYNEQFF.

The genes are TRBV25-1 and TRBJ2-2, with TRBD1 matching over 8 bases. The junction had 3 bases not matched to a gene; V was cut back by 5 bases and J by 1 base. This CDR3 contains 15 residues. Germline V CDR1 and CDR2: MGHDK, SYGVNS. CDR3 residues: CASSRQGRNTGELFF. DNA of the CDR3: TGTGCCAGCAGTAGACAGGGGAGGAACACCGGGGAGCTGTTTTTT.

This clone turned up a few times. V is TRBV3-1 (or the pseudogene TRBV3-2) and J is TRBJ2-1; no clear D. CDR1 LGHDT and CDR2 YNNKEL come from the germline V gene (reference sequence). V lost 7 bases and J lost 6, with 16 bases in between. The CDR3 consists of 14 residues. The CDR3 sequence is CASKVGGSFNEQFF. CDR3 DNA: TGTGCCAGCAAGGTCGGCGGTTCATTCAATGAGCAGTTCTTC.